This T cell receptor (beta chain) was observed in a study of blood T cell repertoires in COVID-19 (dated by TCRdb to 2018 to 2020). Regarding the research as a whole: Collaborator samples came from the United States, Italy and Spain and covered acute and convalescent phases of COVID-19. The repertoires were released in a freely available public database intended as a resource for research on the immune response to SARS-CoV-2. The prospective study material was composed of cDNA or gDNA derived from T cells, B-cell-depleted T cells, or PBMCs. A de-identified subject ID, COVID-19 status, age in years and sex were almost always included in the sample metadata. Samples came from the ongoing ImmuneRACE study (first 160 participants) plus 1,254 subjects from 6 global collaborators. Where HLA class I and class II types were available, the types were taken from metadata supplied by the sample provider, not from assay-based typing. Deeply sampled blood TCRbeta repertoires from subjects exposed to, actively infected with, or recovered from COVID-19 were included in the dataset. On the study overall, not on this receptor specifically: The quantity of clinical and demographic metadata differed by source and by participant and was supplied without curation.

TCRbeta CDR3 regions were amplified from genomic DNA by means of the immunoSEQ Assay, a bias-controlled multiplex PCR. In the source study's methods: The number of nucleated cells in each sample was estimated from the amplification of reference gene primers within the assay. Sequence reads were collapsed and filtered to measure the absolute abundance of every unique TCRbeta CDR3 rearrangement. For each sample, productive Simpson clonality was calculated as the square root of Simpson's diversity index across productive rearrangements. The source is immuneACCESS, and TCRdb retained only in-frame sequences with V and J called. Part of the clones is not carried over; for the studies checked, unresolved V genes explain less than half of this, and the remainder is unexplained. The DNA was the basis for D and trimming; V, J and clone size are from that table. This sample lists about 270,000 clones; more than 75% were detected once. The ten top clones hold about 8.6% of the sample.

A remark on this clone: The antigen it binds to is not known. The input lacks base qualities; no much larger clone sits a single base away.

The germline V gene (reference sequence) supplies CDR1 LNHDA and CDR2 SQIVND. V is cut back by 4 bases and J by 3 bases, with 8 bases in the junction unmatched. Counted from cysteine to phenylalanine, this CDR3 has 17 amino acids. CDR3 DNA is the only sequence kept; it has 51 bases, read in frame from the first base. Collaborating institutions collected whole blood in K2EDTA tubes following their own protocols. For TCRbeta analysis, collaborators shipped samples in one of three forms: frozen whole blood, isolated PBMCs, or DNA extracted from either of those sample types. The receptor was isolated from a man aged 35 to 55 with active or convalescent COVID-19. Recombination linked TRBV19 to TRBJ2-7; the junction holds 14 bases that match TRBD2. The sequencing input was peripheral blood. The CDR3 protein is CASSKGLAGVQSYEQYF. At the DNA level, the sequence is TGTGCCAGTAGTAAGGGACTAGCGGGGGTACAGAGCTACGAGCAGTACTTC.